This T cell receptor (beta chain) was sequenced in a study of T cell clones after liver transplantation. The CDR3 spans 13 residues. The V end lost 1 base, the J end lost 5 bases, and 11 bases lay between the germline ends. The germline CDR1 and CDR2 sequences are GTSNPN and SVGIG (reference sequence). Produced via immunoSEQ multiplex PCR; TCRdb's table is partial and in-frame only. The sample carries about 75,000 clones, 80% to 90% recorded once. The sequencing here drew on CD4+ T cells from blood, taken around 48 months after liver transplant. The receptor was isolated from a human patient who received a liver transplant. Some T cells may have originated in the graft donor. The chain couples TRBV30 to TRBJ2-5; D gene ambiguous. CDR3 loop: CAWSGQEPETQYF. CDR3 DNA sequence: TGTGCCTGGAGTGGGCAGGAGCCGGAGACCCAGTACTTC.